The T cell receptor (beta chain) under discussion was sequenced for a study of blood T cell repertoires in COVID-19. Study background: COVID-19 samples from acute and convalescent phases originated in the United States, Italy and Spain. PBMCs, B-cell-depleted T cells, or T cells provided the cDNA or gDNA that made up the material.

Cohorts were determined from participant-reported clinical history. In the original workflow: From reference gene primer amplification, estimates of nucleated cell counts were derived. TCRdb keeps only in-frame clones here, not all; method: immunoSEQ multiplex PCR. Clone size and V and J calls were adopted from that table, with D and trimming inferred from the DNA. This table holds over 350,000 clones, about 85% found once. CDR1 is LNHDA, CDR2 SQIVND, per germline (reference sequence). V lost 5 bases and J 3 bases, leaving 14 bases between the germline ends. This CDR3 is 14 amino acids long. The genes are TRBV19 and TRBJ2-7, with D possibly TRBD2 on 6 matching bases. Sequencing was done on a sample of PBMCs or T cells enriched from blood (not recorded which). This TCR came from a young woman with acute COVID-19. The CDR3 nucleotides read TGTGCCAGTAGTTTGGCGGGACTTAGCTACGAGCAGTACTTC. Translated, it gives CASSLAGLSYEQYF.